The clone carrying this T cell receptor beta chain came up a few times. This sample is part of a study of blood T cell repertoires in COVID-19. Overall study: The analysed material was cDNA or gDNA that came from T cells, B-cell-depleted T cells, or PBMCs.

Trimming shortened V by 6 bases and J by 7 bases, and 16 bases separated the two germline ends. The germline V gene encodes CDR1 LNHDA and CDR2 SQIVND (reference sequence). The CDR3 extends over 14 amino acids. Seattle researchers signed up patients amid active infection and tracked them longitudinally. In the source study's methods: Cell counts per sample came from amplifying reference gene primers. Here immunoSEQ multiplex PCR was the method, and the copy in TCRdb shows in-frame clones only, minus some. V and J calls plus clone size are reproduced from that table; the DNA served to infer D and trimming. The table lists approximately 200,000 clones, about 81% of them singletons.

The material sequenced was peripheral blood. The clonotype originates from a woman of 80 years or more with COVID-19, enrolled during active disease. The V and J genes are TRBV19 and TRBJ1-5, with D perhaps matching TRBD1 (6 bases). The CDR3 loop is CASRLGRGDQPQHF. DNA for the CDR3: TGTGCCAGTAGGCTCGGCAGGGGCGACCAGCCCCAGCATTTT.